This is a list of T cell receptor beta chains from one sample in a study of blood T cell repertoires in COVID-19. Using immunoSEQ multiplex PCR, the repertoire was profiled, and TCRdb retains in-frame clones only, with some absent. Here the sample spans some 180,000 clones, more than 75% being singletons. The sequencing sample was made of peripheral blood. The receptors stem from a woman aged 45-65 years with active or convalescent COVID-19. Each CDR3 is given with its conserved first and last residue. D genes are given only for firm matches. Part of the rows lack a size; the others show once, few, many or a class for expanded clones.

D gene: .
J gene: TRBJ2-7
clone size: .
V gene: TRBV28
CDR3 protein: CASSVRTVPYEQYF
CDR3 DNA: TGTGCCAGCAGTGTCCGGACAGTCCCCTACGAGCAGTACTTC

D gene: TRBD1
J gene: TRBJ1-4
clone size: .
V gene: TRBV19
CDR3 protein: CASSNWGQQNEKLFF
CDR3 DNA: TGTGCCAGTAGTAATTGGGGACAGCAGAATGAAAAACTGTTTTTT

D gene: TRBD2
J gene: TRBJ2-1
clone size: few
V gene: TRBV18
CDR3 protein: CASTLNTGLAGAREQFF
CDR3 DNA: TGTGCCAGCACCCTAAACACGGGACTAGCGGGAGCTCGAGAGCAGTTCTTC

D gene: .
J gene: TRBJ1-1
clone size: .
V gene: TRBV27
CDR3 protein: CASSPNPRGHTEAFF
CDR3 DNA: TGTGCCAGCAGTCCCAATCCCAGGGGACACACTGAAGCTTTCTTT

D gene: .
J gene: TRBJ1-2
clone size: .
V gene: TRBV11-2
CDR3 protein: CASSLGEGPNYGYTF
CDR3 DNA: TGTGCCAGCAGCTTAGGGGAGGGGCCTAACTATGGCTACACCTTC

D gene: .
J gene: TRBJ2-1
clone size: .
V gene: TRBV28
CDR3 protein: CASSRPDRDNEQFF
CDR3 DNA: TGTGCCAGCAGTCGACCCGACAGAGACAATGAGCAGTTCTTC

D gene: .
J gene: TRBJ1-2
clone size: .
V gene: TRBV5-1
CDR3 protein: CASSLEPKYGYTF
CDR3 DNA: TGCGCCAGCAGCTTGGAGCCTAAGTATGGCTACACCTTC

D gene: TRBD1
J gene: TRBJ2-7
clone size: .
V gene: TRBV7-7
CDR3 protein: CASSRTGGRYEQYF
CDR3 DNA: TGTGCCAGCAGCCGGACAGGGGGCCGGTACGAGCAGTACTTC

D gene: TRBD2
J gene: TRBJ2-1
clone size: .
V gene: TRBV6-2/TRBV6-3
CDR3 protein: CASSFPGTSGRDEQFF
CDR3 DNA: TGTGCCAGCAGTTTCCCCGGGACTAGCGGGAGAGATGAGCAGTTCTTC

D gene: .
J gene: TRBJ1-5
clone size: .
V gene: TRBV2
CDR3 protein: CASSEARISNQPQHF
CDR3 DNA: TGTGCCAGCAGTGAAGCGCGAATTAGCAATCAGCCCCAGCATTTT

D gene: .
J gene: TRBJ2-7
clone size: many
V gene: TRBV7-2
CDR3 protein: CASSFRGTGFYEQYF
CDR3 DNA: TGTGCCAGCAGCTTCCGCGGTACAGGGTTCTACGAGCAGTACTTC

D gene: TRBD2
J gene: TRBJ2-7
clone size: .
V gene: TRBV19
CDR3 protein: CASSITSGSVSYEQYF
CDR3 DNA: TGTGCCAGTAGTATTACTAGCGGGAGTGTTTCCTACGAGCAGTACTTC

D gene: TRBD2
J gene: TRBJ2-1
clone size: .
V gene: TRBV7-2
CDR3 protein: CASAPSGSGSRTMEEQFF
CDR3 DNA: TGTGCCAGCGCCCCTAGCGGGAGTGGTTCCCGCACGATGGAGGAGCAGTTCTTC

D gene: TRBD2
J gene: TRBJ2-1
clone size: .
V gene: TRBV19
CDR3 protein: CASIGTSGGYEQFF
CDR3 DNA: TGTGCCAGTATCGGGACTAGCGGGGGCTATGAGCAGTTCTTC

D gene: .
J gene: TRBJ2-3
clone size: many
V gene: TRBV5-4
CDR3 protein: CASSLQGPDTQYF
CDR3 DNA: TGTGCCAGCAGCTTGCAGGGGCCCGATACGCAGTATTTT

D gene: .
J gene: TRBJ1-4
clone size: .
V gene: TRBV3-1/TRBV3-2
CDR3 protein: CASSQEAGSEKLFF
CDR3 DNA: TGTGCCAGCAGCCAAGAGGCAGGGTCTGAAAAACTGTTTTTT

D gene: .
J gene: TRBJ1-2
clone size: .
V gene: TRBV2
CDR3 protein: CASSEPQPGNGYTF
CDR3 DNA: TGTGCCAGCAGTGAACCCCAACCGGGGAATGGCTACACCTTC

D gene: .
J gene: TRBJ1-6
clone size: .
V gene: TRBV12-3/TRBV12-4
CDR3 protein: CASSFPGSALHF
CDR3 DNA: TGTGCCAGCAGTTTCCCCGGGAGCGCCCTCCACTTT

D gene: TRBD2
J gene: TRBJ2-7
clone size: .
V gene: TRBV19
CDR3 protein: CASSSRTSGGASEQYF
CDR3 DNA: TGTGCCAGTAGTAGCCGAACTAGCGGGGGGGCAAGCGAGCAGTACTTC

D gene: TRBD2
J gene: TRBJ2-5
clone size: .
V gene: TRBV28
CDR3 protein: CASSPPQGGGPQETQYF
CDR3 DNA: TGTGCCAGCAGCCCCCCCCAAGGCGGGGGGCCCCAAGAGACCCAGTACTTC

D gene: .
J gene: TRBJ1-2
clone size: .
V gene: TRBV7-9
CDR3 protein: CASSPRDFRKYGYTF
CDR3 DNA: TGTGCCAGCAGCCCCCGGGACTTCAGGAAGTATGGCTACACCTTC

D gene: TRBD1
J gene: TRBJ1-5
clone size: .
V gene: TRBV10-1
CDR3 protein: CASSDEGQGAISNQPQHF
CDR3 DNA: TGCGCCAGCAGCGATGAGGGACAGGGGGCGATCTCTAATCAGCCCCAGCATTTT

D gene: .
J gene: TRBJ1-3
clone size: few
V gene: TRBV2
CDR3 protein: CASSLGGSGNTIYF
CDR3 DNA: TGTGCCAGCAGTTTAGGGGGCTCTGGAAACACCATATATTTT

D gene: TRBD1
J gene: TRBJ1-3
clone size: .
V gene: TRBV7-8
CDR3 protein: CASSLFSGDSGNTIYF
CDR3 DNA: TGTGCCAGCAGCTTATTCTCCGGGGACAGCGGAAACACCATATATTTT

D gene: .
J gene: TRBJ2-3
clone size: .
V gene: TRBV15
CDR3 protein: CATQQGSTDTQYF
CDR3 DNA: TGTGCCACTCAACAGGGAAGCACAGATACGCAGTATTTT

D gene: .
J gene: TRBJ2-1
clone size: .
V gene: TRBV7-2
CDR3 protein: CASSPSGNPYNEQFF
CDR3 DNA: TGTGCCAGCAGCCCCTCAGGGAACCCCTACAATGAGCAGTTCTTC

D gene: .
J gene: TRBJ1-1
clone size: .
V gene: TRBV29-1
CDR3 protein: CSVRGGRGTMNTEAFF
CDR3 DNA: TGCAGCGTTAGAGGTGGCAGGGGCACCATGAACACTGAAGCTTTCTTT

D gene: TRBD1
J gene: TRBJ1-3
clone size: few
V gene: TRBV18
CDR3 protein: CASSPVTGSGPSSGNTIYF
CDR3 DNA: TGTGCCAGCTCACCTGTGACAGGGTCGGGGCCCAGCTCTGGAAACACCATATATTTT

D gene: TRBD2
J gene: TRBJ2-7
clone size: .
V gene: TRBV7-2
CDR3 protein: CASSPTSGESYEQYF
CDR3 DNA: TGTGCCAGCAGCCCGACTAGCGGGGAGTCATACGAGCAGTACTTC

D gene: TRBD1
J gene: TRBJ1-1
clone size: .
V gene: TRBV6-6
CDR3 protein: CASRQGAQSTEAFF
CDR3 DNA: TGTGCCTCACGGCAGGGGGCCCAGAGCACTGAAGCTTTCTTT

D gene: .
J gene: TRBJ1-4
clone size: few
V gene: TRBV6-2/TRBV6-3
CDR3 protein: CASSYLQGSEKLFF
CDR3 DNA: TGTGCCAGCAGTTACCTGCAGGGGTCTGAAAAACTGTTTTTT

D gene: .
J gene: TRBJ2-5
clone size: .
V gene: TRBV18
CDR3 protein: CASSPYRTEQETQYF
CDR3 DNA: TGTGCCAGCTCACCTTACAGGACCGAACAAGAGACCCAGTACTTC

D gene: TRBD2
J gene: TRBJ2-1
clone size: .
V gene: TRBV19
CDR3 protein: CASSGTSGINGNEQFF
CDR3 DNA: TGTGCCAGTAGCGGGACTAGCGGGATTAATGGCAATGAGCAGTTCTTC

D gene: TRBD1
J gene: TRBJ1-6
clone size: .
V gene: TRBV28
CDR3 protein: CASSAWDRGNSPLHF
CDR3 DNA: TGTGCCAGCAGTGCCTGGGACAGGGGTAATTCACCCCTCCACTTT

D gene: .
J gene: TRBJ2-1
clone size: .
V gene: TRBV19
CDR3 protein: CASSRAEVGSYNEQFF
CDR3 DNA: TGTGCCAGTAGTCGTGCGGAAGTAGGATCCTACAATGAGCAGTTCTTC

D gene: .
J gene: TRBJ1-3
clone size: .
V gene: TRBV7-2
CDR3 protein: CASSLVPQGSGNTIYF
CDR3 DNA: TGTGCCAGCAGCTTAGTACCACAGGGATCCGGAAACACCATATATTTT

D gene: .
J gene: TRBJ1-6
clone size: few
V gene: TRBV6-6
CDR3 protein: CASRAGQGWSSPLHF
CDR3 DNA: TGTGCCAGCAGAGCCGGGCAGGGGTGGAGTTCACCCCTCCACTTT

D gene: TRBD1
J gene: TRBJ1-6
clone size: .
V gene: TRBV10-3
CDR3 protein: CAISEGQGGNSPLHF
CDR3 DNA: TGTGCCATCAGTGAGGGACAGGGAGGTAATTCACCCCTCCACTTT

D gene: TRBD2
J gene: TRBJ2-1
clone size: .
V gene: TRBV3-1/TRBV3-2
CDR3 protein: CASSQALGLDWFF
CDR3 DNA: TGTGCCAGCAGCCAAGCCCTAGGACTAGACTGGTTCTTC

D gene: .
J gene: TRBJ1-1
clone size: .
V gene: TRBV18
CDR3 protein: CASSPDGLREAFF
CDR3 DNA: TGTGCCAGCTCACCGGACGGACTCAGGGAAGCTTTCTTT

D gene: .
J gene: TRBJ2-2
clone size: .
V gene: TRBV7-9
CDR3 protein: CGGPSNTGELFF
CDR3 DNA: TGTGGGGGCCCCTCCAACACCGGGGAGCTGTTTTTT

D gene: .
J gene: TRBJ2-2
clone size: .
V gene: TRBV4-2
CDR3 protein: CASSQDHSTGELFF
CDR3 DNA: TGTGCCAGCAGCCAAGATCATAGCACCGGGGAGCTGTTTTTT

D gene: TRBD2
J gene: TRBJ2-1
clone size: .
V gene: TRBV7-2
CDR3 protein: CASSLAKLAGGAYNEQFF
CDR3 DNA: TGTGCCAGCAGCTTAGCAAAACTAGCGGGGGGGGCCTACAATGAGCAGTTCTTC

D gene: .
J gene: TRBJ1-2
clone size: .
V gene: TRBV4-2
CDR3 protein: CASSQDSRGYGYTF
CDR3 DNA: TGTGCCAGCAGCCAAGATTCCAGGGGCTATGGCTACACCTTC

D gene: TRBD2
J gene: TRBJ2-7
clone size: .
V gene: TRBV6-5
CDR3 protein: CASSRGTSGSSEQYF
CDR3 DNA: TGTGCCAGCAGTCGAGGGACTAGCGGGAGTAGCGAGCAGTACTTC

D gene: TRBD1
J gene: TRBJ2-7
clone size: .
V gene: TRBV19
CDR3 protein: CASSARQGRSYEQYF
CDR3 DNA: TGTGCCAGTAGTGCCCGACAGGGCCGAAGCTACGAGCAGTACTTC

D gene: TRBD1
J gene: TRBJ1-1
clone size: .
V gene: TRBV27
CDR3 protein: CASSRGQAHTEAFF
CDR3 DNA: TGTGCCAGCAGTAGGGGACAGGCGCACACTGAAGCTTTCTTT